The 7 T cell receptor beta chains in this list originate from one sample, sequenced in a study of CD8 T cells in Susac syndrome. RNA, at about 0.45 to 1 ug, was reverse transcribed with random hexamers. TCRdb itself ran the immunoSEQ multiplex PCR reads through MiXCR, one entry per CDR3 protein. The sample contains just over 150,000 distinct CDR3 sequences, roughly 95% of which appear only once. Sequenced input: CD4+ T cells from PBMCs. The receptors derive from a human donor with Susac syndrome.

The rearrangement joins TRBV20-1 to TRBJ1-1; D is unclear. CDR1 is DFQATT, CDR2 SNEGSKA, per germline (reference sequence). The V gene lost 3 bases and the J gene lost 3 bases, with 8 bases spanning the gap. This CDR3 comprises 12 residues. CDR3 loop: CSASFGYTEAFF. The CDR3 bases are TGCAGTGCTAGTTTTGGATACACTGAAGCTTTCTTT.

V is TRBV21-1 and J is TRBJ1-2; no check of the table's D call, TRBD1, against the DNA was made. TRBV21-1 is noted as a pseudogene. CDR3 length: 9 residues. The CDR3 spells CASGHRSCF. Written as DNA, the CDR3 is TGTGCCAGCGGCCACAGGTCCTGCTTC.

This sequence joins TRBV5-1 and TRBJ2-7; 7 bases fit TRBD1. In germline, CDR1 is SGHRS, CDR2 YFSETQ. J was trimmed by 3 bases and V by 4 bases; bases with no gene match: 7. CDR3 size: 14 residues. The CDR3 loop reads CASSADPGGYEQYF. For the CDR3, the DNA is TGCGCCAGCAGCGCCGATCCAGGGGGCTACGAGCAGTACTTC.

This clonotype was counted only a few times. The J gene is TRBJ2-5, the V gene TRBV5-6; no clear D. Germline lookup yields CDR1 SGHDT and CDR2 YYEEEE. This CDR3 is built from 12 residues. V was cut by 1 base and J by 3 bases, with 4 bases left in between. CDR3: CASSLREETQYF. The CDR3 DNA is TGTGCCAGCAGCTTGAGGGAAGAGACCCAGTACTTC.

The rearrangement links TRBV11-2 to TRBJ2-2; D ambiguous. The CDR3 has 11 amino acids. V was cut by 10 bases and J by 4 bases, with 7 bases left in between. Germline CDR1 is SGHAT and CDR2 is FQNNGV. The CDR3 here is CATLGTGELFF. DNA of the CDR3: TGTGCCACCTTGGGCACCGGGGAGCTGTTTTTT.

V usage is TRBV25-1 and J usage is TRBJ1-6; D is uncertain. Germline CDR1 is MGHDK and CDR2 is SYGVNS. V dropped 6 bases and J dropped 8 bases, with 11 bases sitting between them. The CDR3 totals 13 residues. This chain's CDR3 is CASSFGNHSPLHF. For the CDR3, the DNA is TGTGCCAGCAGCTTCGGCAACCATTCACCCCTCCACTTT. The full variable domain, its missing parts supplied by reference TRBV25-1 and TRBJ1-6, is EADIYQTPRYLVIGTGKKITLECSQTMGHDKMYWYQQDPGMELHLIHYSYGVNSTEKGDLSSESTVSRIRTEHFPLTLESARPSHTSQYLCASSFGNHSPLHFGNGTRLTVT.

The rearrangement links TRBV4-1 to TRBJ1-1; TRBD1 matches 10 bases. The V gene end was trimmed by 1 base and the J gene end by 5 bases; junction bases not matched to a gene: 4. The CDR3 is 15 residues long. Germline V gene data show CDR1 as MGHRA and CDR2 as YSYEKL. The CDR3 spells CASSQGGTGVTEAFF. The DNA for the CDR3 is TGCGCCAGCAGCCAAGGGGGGACAGGGGTAACTGAAGCTTTCTTT.